These T cell receptor beta chains were read from a single sample in a study of patients and donors after allogeneic stem cell transplantation. TCRdb re-called the RT-PCR reads through MiXCR, storing one row per CDR3 protein. Here the sample spans around 200,000 distinct CDR3 sequences, around 40% being singletons. The sample taken for sequencing was blood, either unsorted or a sorted T cell fraction (not recorded which). The receptors were sampled from a human donor who was either an allogeneic HSCT recipient or a stem cell or donor lymphocyte infusion donor (not recorded which). It is not recorded whose cells these are; they may come from a transplant donor. Both conserved end residues are part of each CDR3. A D gene is named only where the DNA matches it firmly. Clone size is given for some rows only: seen once, a few or many times, or a class if the clone is expanded.

NA	TRBV4-1	TRBD1	TRBJ1-2	CASSPGTGDLFGYTF	TGCGCCAGCAGCCCCGGGACAGGAGACCTTTTCGGCTACACCTTC
few	TRBV7-9	NA	TRBJ1-2	CASSLGRHNYGYTF	TGTGCCAGCAGCTTAGGACGGCATAACTATGGCTACACCTTC
few	TRBV10-3	TRBD1	TRBJ1-2	CAIGQGPNYGYTF	TGTGCCATAGGACAGGGTCCTAACTATGGCTACACCTTC
few	TRBV20-1	TRBD1	TRBJ1-6	CSARVPQGAGNSPLHF	TGCAGTGCTAGAGTTCCCCAGGGGGCCGGGAATTCACCCCTCCACTTT
few	TRBV9	NA	TRBJ1-6	CASGSTNSPLHF	TGTGCCAGCGGGAGCACCAATTCACCCCTCCACTTT
NA	TRBV30	NA	TRBJ2-1	CAWSSGDSYNEQFF	TGTGCCTGGAGTTCGGGGGATTCCTACAATGAGCAGTTCTTC
NA	TRBV7-2	NA	TRBJ1-3	CASSLDTGRSSGNTIYF	TGTGCCAGCAGCTTAGACACCGGGAGAAGCTCTGGAAACACCATATATTTT
NA	TRBV12-3/TRBV12-4	NA	TRBJ2-6	CASSFRRGPGANVLTF	TGTGCCAGCAGTTTTAGGAGGGGGCCTGGGGCCAACGTCCTGACTTTC
NA	TRBV10-3	NA	TRBJ2-5	CAISDSDQETQYF	TGTGCCATCAGTGATTCGGACCAAGAGACCCAGTACTTC
NA	TRBV29-1	TRBD1	TRBJ1-2	CSADRVYGYTF	TGCAGCGCTGACAGGGTCTATGGCTACACCTTC
few	TRBV29-1	TRBD2	TRBJ2-2	CSFLRGSGELFF	TGCAGCTTTCTTCGCGGGAGCGGGGAGCTGTTTTTT
few	TRBV29-1	TRBD1	TRBJ2-3	CSVDSGGRTDTQYF	TGCAGCGTTGATTCAGGGGGCCGCACAGATACGCAGTATTTT
NA	TRBV9	NA	TRBJ2-5	CASSSAGVSETQYF	TGTGCCAGCAGCTCCGCAGGAGTTTCAGAGACCCAGTACTTC
NA	TRBV5-1	NA	TRBJ2-7	CASSSDGTAYEQYF	TGCGCCAGCAGCTCCGACGGGACTGCCTACGAGCAGTACTTC
NA	TRBV6-6	NA	TRBJ1-2	CASSPDGGANGYTF	TGTGCCAGCAGCCCGGACGGGGGGGCTAATGGCTACACCTTC